Sequencing of this T cell receptor (beta chain) was carried out in a study of CXCR3-negative and CXCR3-positive naive CD8 T cells. Whole-study results and caveats: TRB CDR3s of CXCR3-positive naive cells were more hydrophobic than those of CXCR3-negative naive cells.

Via 5' RACE with UMI labels, TRB cDNA libraries were prepared. From the 5' RACE reads, TCRdb lists one entry per CDR3 protein and no DNA. This sample's clone table lists 130,000 or so distinct CDR3 sequences. This CDR3 contains 15 residues. Germline CDR1 is SGHDN and CDR2 is FVKESK. Note on this clonotype: As yet, its antigen is unknown.

Sequencing input: naive CXCR3+ CD8+ T cells from blood. Subset meaning: CD45RO-CCR7+CD27+CD95- naive CD8+ T cells expressing CXCR3 (TNR3+). The rearrangement uses TRBV14 and TRBJ2-1; TCRdb outputs TRBD1, but without DNA this stays unchecked. This clonotype was sampled from a human donor in good health. Some clones in this sample may be carry-over from other donors' samples. Here the CDR3 reads CASSQVQGAWGEQFF.